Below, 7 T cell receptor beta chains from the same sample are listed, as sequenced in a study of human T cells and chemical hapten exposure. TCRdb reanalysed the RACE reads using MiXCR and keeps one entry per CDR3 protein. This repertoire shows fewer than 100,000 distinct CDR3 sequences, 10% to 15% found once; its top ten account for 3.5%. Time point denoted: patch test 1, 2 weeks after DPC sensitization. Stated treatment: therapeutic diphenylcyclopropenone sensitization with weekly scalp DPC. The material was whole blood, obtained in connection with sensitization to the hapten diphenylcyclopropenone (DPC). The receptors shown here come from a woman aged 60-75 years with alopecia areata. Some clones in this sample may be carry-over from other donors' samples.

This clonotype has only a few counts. This CDR3 is CASTPSGPYEQYF. The CDR3 DNA reads as TGTGCCAGCACCCCCTCGGGGCCTTACGAGCAGTACTTC. V is TRBV3-1 and J is TRBJ2-7; D possibly matches TRBD1 or TRBD2 (5 bases each). The CDR3 has 13 amino acids. CDR1 LGHDT and CDR2 YNNKEL come from the germline V gene (reference sequence). The ends were cut back, 7 bases at V and 4 bases at J, with 14 bases in the middle.

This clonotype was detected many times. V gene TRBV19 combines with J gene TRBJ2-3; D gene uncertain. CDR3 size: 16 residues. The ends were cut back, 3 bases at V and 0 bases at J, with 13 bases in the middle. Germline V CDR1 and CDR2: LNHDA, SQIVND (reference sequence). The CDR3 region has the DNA TGTGCCAGTAGTATCGTGGCAGTTACCAGCACAGATACGCAGTATTTT. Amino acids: CASSIVAVTSTDTQYF.

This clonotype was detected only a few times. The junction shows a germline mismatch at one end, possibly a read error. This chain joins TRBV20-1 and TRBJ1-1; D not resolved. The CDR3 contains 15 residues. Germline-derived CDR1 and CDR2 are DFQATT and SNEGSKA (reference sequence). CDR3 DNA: TGCAGTGCTGGAGATTCGAGAAATATGAACACTGAAGCTTTCTTT. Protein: CSAGDSRNMNTEAFF.

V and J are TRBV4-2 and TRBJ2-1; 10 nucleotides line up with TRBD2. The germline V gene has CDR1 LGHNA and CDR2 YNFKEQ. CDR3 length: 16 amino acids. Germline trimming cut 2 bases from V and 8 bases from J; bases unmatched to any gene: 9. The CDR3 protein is CASSQFSGGSLYEQFF. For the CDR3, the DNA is TGTGCCAGCAGCCAATTTAGCGGGGGGTCGTTGTATGAGCAGTTCTTC.

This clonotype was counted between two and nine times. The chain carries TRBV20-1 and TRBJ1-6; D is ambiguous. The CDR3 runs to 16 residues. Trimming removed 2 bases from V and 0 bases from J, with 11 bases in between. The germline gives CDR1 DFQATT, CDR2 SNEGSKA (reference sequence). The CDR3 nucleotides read TGCAGTGCTAGACAAACACCGGGCTCCTATAATTCACCCCTCCACTTT. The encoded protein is CSARQTPGSYNSPLHF.

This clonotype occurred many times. The CDR3 here is CSASPLGMGLRDEQYF. The CDR3 nucleotides are TGCAGTGCTAGCCCCTTGGGCATGGGGCTTCGGGACGAGCAGTACTTC. The chain recombines TRBV20-1 with TRBJ2-7, with D possibly matching TRBD1 (5 bases). The CDR3 spans 16 residues. Germline-derived CDR1 and CDR2 are DFQATT and SNEGSKA (reference sequence). Trimming stripped 3 bases from V and 5 bases from J, with 23 bases between.

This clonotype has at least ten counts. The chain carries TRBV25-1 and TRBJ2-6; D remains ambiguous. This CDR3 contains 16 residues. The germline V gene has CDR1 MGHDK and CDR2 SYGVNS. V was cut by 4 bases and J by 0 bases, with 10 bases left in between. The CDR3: CASSGVQSSGANVLTF. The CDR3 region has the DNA TGTGCCAGCAGTGGGGTCCAAAGCTCTGGGGCCAACGTCCTGACTTTC.